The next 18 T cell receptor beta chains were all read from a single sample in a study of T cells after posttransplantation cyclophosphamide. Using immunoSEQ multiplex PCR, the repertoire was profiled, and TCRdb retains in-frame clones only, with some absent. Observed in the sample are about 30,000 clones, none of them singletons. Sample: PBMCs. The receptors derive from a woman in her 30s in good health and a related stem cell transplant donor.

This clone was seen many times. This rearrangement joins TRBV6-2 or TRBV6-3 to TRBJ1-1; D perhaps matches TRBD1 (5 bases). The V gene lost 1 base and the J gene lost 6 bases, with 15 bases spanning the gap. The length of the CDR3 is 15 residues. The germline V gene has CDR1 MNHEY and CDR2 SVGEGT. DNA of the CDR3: TGTGCCAGCAGTTACTATAGTCACAGAGGGGCTGAAGCTTTCTTT. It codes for CASSYYSHRGAEAFF.

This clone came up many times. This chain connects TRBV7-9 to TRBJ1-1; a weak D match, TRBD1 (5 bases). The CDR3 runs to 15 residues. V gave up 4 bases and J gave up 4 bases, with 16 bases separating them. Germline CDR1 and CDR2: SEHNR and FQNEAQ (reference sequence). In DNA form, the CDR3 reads TGTGCCAGCAGCTCCCTGTCAGGGTTACGCACTGAAGCTTTCTTT. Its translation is CASSSLSGLRTEAFF. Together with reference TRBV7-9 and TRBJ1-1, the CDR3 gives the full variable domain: DTGVSQNPRHKITKRGQNVTFRCDPISEHNRLYWYRQTLGQGPEFLTYFQNEAQLEKSRLLSDRFSAERPKGSFSTLEIQRTEQGDSAMYLCASSSLSGLRTEAFFGQGTRLTVV.

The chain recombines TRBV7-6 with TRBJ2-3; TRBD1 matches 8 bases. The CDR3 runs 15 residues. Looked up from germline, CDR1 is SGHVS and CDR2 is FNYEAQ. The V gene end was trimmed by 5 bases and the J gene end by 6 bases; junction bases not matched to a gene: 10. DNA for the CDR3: TGTGCCAGCAGCCCGCGACAGGGGATTAAGGATACGCAGTATTTT. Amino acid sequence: CASSPRQGIKDTQYF.

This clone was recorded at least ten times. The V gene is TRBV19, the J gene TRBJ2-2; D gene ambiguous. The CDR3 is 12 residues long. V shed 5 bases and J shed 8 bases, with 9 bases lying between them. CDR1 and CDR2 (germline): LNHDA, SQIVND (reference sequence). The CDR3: CASSQNVGELFF. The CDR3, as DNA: TGTGCCAGTAGTCAGAACGTGGGGGAGCTGTTTTTT.

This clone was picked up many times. CDR3 protein: CASSAGQIYNEQFF. CDR3 nucleotide sequence: TGTGCCAGCAGCGCGGGACAGATCTACAATGAGCAGTTCTTC. The V call is TRBV9, the J call TRBJ2-1; 7 bases align to TRBD1. Germline V gene data show CDR1 as SGDLS and CDR2 as YYNGEE. The CDR3 totals 14 residues. J lost 3 bases, V lost 3 bases, and 3 bases had no gene match.

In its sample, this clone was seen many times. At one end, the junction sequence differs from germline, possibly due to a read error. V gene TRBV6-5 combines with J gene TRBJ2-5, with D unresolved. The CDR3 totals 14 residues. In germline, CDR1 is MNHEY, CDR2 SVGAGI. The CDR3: CASSDSMRPETQYF. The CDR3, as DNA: TGTGCCAGCAGTGACTCAATGCGGCCAGAGACCCAGTACTTC.

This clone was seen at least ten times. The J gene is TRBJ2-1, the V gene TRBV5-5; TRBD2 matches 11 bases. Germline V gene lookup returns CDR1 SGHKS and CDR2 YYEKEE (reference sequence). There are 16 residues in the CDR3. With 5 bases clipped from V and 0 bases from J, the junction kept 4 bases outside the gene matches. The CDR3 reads CASSPGLAVSYNEQFF. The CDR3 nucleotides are TGTGCCAGCAGTCCGGGACTAGCGGTCTCCTACAATGAGCAGTTCTTC.

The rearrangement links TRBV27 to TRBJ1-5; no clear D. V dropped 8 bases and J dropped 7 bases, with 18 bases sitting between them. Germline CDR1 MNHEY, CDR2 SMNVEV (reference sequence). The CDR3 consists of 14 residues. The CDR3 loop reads CASPFRSCRQPQHF. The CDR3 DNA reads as TGTGCCAGCCCGTTTAGGTCTTGCAGGCAGCCCCAGCATTTT.

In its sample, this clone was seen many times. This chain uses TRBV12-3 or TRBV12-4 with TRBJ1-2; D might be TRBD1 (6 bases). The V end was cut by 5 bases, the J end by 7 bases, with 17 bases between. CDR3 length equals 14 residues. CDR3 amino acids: CASSPPDRLSGYTF. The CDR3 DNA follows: TGTGCCAGCAGTCCGCCCGACAGGCTAAGTGGCTACACCTTC.

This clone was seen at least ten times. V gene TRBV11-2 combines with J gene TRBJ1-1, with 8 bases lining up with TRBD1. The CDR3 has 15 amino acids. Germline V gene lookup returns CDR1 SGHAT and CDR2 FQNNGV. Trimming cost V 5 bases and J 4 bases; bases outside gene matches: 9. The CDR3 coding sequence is TGTGCCAGCAGCCCACTGACAGGGGTGGCCACTGAAGCTTTCTTT. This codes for CASSPLTGVATEAFF.

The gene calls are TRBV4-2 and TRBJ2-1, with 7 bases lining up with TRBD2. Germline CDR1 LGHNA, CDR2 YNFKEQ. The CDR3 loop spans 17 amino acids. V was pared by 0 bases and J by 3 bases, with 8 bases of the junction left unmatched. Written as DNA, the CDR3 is TGTGCCAGCAGCCAAGAGCCCCGGGGGAGGGGCTACAATGAGCAGTTCTTC. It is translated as CASSQEPRGRGYNEQFF.

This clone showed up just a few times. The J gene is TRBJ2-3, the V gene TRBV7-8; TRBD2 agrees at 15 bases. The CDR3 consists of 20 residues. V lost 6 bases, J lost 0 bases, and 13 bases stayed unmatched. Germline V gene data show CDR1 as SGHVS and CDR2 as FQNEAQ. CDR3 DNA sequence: TGTGCCAGCAGGCGAGGGAGGACTAGCGGGGGGGGGTCTAGCACAGATACGCAGTATTTT. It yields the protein CASRRGRTSGGGSSTDTQYF.

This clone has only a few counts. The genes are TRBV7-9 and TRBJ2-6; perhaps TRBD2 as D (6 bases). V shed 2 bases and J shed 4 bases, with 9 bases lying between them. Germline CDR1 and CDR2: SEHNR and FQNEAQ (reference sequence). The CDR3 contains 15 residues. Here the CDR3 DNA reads TGTGCCAGCAGCTTACGGGGGTCGGGGGCCAACGTCCTGACTTTC. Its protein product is CASSLRGSGANVLTF.

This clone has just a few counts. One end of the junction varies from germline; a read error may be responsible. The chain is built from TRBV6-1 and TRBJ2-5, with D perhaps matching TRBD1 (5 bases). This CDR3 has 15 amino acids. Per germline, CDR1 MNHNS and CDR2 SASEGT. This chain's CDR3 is CASSELSAGQETRYF. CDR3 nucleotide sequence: TGTGCCAGCAGTGAACTGTCGGCAGGACAAGAGACCCGGTACTTC.

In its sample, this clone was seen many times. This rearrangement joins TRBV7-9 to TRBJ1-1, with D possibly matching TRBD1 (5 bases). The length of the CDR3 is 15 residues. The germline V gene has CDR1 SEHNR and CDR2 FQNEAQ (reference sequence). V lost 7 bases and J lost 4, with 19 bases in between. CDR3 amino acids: CASNPPNRPPTEAFF. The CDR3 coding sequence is TGTGCCAGCAACCCACCCAACAGGCCCCCCACTGAAGCTTTCTTT.

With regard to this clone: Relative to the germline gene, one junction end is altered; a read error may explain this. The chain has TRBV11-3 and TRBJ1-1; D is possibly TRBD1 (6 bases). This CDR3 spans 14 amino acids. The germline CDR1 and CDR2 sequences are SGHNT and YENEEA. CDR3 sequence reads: CASSPGSALQGAEF. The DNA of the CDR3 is TGTGCCAGCAGCCCGGGATCAGCCCTACAGGGTGCGGAGTTT. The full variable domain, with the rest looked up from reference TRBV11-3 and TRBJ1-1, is EAGVVQSPRYKIIEKKQPVAFWCNPISGHNTLYWYLQNLGQGPELLIRYENEEAVDDSQLPKDRFSAERLKGVDSTLKIQPAELGDSAVYLCASSPGSALQGAEFGQGTRLTVV.

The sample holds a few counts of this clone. Here the CDR3 DNA reads TGCGCCAGCAGCTTGGGGGGCACGGGATTGGCCGGGGAGCTGTTTTTT. Its translation is CASSLGGTGLAGELFF. This sequence joins TRBV5-1 and TRBJ2-2, with D perhaps assigned TRBD1 or TRBD2 (5 bases each). The CDR3 sequence is 16 residues long. The germline V gene encodes CDR1 SGHRS and CDR2 YFSETQ. V lost 0 bases and J lost 6, with 15 bases in between.

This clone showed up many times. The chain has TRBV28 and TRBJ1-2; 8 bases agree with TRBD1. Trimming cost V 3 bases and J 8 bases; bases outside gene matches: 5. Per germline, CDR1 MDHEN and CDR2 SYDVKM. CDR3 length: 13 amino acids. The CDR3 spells CASSFDRGYGYTF. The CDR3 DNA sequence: TGTGCCAGCAGTTTTGACAGGGGTTACGGCTACACCTTC.